What follows is one T cell receptor beta chain and its context. Germline V CDR1 and CDR2: SQVTM, ANQGSEA. The trim removed 0 bases at V and 5 bases at J, leaving 8 bases unmatched. The CDR3 loop spans 15 amino acids. The data belong to a study of chemoradiotherapy in HPV16-positive cancers. Clones were sequenced by immunoSEQ multiplex PCR, and TCRdb holds only the in-frame ones, with some missing. Among some 25,000 clones listed, approximately 94% were seen once. This TCR was recovered from a human donor with HPV-associated anogenital cancer. V and J are TRBV29-1 and TRBJ2-7; 9 bases line up with TRBD2. Sampling took place from a patient who underwent chemoradiotherapy. CDR3 DNA: TGCAGCGTTGAAGATCGGCGGGAGGGTGGCGACGAGCAGTACTTC. Its translation is CSVEDRREGGDEQYF.